The source of this TCR beta chain is a study of blood T cells in healthy people across ages. This clonotype was seen more than once but under ten times. Together with a sample-barcoded 5' primer, a J-beta primer mix was included in a second PCR lasting about 7 to 11 cycles. TCRdb processed the 5' RACE reads anew with MiXCR; each CDR3 protein has one entry. This sample has 720,000 or so distinct CDR3 sequences; 40% to 50% occur once, and the top ten carry approximately 29%. Donors were systemically healthy Caucasian individuals from Russia aged about 6 to 95 years. V lost 5 bases and J 0 bases, leaving 7 bases between the germline ends. The CDR3 sequence is 13 residues long. Germline loops: CDR1 MNHEY, CDR2 SMNVEV (reference sequence).

Sequenced material: blood. The chain is built from TRBV27 and TRBJ1-2; unclear D gene. The origin of this receptor is an elderly man in good health. The DNA for the CDR3 is TGTGCCAGCAGTCGGACGGCTAACTATGGCTACACCTTC. As protein: CASSRTANYGYTF.